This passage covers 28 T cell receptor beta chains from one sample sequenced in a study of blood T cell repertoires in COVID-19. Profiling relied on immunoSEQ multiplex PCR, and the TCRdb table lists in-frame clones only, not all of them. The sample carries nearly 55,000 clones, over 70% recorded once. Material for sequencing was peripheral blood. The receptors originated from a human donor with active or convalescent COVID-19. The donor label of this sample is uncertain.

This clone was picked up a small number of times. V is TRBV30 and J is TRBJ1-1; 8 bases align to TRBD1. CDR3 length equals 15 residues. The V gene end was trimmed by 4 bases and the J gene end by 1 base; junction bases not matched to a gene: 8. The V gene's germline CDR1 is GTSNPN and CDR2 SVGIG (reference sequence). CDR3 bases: TGTGCCTGGAACGACGCCGGGACAGGGAACACTGAAGCTTTCTTT. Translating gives CAWNDAGTGNTEAFF. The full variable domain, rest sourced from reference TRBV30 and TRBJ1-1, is SQTIHQWPATLVQPVGSPLSLECTVEGTSNPNLYWYRQAAGRGLQLLFYSVGIGQISSEVPQNLSASRPQDRQFILSSKKLLLSDSGFYLCAWNDAGTGNTEAFFGQGTRLTVV.

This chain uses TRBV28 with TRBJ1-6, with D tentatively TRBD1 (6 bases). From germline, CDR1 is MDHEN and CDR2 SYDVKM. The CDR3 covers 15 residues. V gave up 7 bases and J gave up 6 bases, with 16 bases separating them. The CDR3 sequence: CASTPGPGANSPLHF. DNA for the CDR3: TGTGCCAGCACCCCCGGACCAGGGGCTAATTCACCCCTCCACTTT.

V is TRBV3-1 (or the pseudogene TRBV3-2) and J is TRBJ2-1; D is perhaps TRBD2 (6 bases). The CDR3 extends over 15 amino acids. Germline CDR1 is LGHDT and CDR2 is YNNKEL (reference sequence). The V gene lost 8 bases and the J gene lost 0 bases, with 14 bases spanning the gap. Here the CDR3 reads CASHDSGSSYNEQFF. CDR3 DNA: TGTGCCAGCCACGATAGCGGAAGCTCCTACAATGAGCAGTTCTTC.

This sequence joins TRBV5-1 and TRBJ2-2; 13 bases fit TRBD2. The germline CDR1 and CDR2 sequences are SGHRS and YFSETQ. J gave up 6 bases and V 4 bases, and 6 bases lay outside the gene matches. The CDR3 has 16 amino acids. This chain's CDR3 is CASSRSGTSGAGELFF. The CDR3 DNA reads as TGCGCCAGCAGCCGGTCGGGGACTAGCGGGGCCGGGGAGCTGTTTTTT.

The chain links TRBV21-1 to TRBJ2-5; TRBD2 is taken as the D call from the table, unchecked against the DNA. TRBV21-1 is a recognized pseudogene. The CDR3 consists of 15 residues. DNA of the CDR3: TGTGCCAGCAGCAAAGAGGAGGGAGGTCAAGAGACCCAGTACTTC. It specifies CASSKEEGGQETQYF.

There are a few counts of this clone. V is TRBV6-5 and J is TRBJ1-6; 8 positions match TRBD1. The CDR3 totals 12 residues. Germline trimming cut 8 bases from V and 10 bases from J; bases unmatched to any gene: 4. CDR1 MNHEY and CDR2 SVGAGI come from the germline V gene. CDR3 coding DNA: TGTGCCAGCGCCGACAGGGGATCACCCCTCCACTTT. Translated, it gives CASADRGSPLHF.

CDR3 nucleotides: TGTGCCAGTAGTATACTTTCAGGGACTGGAAACACCATATATTTT. It yields the protein CASSILSGTGNTIYF. The chain combines TRBV19 with TRBJ1-3; D is perhaps TRBD1 (5 bases). Germline-derived CDR1 and CDR2 are LNHDA and SQIVND (reference sequence). The V and J ends lost 2 bases and 2 bases respectively, with 10 bases between them. This CDR3 comprises 15 residues.

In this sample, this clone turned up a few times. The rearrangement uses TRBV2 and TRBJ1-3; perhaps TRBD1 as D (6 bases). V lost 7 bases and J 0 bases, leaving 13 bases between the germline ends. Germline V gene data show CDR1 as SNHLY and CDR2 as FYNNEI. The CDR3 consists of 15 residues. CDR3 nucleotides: TGTGCCAGCACCAAGGACAGTTACTCTGGAAACACCATATATTTT. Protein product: CASTKDSYSGNTIYF.

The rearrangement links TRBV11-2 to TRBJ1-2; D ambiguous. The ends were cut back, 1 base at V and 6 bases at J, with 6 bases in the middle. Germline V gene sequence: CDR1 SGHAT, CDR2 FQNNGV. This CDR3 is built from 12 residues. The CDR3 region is CASSLGRDGYTF. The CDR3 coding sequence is TGTGCCAGCAGCTTAGGGAGGGATGGCTACACCTTC.

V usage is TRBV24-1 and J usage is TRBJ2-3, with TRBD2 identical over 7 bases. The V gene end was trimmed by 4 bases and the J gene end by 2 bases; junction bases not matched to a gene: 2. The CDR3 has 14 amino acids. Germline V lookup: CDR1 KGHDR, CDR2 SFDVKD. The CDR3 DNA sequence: TGTGCCACCAGTGACCGGGACTACACAGATACGCAGTATTTT. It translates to CATSDRDYTDTQYF.

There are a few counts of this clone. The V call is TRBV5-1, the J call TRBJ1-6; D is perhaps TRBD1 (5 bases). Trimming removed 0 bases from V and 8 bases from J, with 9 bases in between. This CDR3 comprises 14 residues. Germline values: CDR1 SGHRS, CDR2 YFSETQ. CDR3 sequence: CASSLEWGDSPLHF. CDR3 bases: TGCGCCAGCAGCTTGGAGTGGGGGGATTCACCCCTCCACTTT.

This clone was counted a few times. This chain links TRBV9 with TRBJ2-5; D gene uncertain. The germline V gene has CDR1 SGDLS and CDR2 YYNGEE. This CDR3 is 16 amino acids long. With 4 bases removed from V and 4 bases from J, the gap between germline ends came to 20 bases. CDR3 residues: CASSPEALLALETQYF. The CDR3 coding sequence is TGTGCCAGCAGCCCAGAAGCACTATTGGCATTAGAGACCCAGTACTTC.

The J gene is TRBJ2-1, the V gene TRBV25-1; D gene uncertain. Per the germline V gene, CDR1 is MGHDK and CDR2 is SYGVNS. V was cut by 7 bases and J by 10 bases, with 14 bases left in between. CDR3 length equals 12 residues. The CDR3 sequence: CASNLPAHEQFF. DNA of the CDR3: TGTGCCAGCAACTTACCCGCCCACGAGCAGTTCTTC.

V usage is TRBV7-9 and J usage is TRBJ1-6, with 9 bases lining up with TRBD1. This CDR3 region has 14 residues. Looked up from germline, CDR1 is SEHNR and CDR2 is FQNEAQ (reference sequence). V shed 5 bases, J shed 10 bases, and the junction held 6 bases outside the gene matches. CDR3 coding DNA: TGTGCCAGCAGCACCGGGACAGGGCACTCACCCCTCCACTTT. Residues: CASSTGTGHSPLHF.

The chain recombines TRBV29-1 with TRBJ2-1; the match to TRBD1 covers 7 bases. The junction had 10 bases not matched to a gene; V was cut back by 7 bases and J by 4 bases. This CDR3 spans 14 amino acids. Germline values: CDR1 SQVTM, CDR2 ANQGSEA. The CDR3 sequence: CSALDGTAYNEQFF. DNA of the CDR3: TGCAGCGCCCTGGACGGGACAGCGTACAATGAGCAGTTCTTC.

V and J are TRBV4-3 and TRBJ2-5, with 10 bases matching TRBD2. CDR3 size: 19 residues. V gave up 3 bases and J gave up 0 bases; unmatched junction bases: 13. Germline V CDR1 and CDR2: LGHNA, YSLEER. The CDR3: CASSHPGGGLAGDQETQYF. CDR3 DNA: TGCGCCAGCAGCCACCCCGGGGGTGGGCTAGCGGGGGACCAAGAGACCCAGTACTTC.

In DNA form, the CDR3 reads TGTGCCAGCAGCTTGGACGGGACTAGCGGGAGTGGAGATACGCAGTATTTT. Amino acids: CASSLDGTSGSGDTQYF. The chain employs TRBV5-4 and TRBJ2-3; 14 bases match TRBD2. Germline V CDR1 and CDR2: SGHNT, YYREEE (reference sequence). The CDR3 extends over 17 amino acids. The V segment lost 0 bases and the J segment 5 bases; nucleotides outside the gene matches: 5.

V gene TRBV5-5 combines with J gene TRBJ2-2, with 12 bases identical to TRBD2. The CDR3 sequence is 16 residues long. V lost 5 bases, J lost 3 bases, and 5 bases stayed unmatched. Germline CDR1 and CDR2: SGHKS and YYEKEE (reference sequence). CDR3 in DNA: TGTGCCAGCAGACGACTAGCGGGAGTTTACACCGGGGAGCTGTTTTTT. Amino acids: CASRRLAGVYTGELFF.

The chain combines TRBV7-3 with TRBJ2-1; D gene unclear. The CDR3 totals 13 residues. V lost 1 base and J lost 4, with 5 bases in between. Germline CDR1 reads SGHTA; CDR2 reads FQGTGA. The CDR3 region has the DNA TGTGCCAGCAGCTTAAACGAGTACAATGAGCAGTTCTTC. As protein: CASSLNEYNEQFF.

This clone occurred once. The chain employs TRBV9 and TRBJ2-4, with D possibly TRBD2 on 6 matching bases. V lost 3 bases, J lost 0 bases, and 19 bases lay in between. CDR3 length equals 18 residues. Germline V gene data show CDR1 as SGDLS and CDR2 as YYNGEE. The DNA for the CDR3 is TGTGCCAGCAGCGCTGGGGACGGGGGTATAGGAGCCAAAAACATTCAGTACTTC. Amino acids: CASSAGDGGIGAKNIQYF.

CDR3 nucleotide sequence: TGTGCCAGCAGCTATCCGGGACTAGCGGGCAATGAGCAGTTCTTC. Translated: CASSYPGLAGNEQFF. The genes are TRBV7-3 and TRBJ2-1, with 12 bases lining up with TRBD2. The CDR3 totals 15 residues. J was trimmed by 6 bases and V by 4 bases; bases with no gene match: 4. Per the germline V gene, CDR1 is SGHTA and CDR2 is FQGTGA.

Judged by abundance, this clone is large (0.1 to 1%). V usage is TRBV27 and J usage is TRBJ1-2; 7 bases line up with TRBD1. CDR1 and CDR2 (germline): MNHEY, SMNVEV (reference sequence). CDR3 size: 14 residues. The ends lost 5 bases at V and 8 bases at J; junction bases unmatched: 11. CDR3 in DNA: TGTGCCAGCAGTGCAACTACAGGGGTGAGCGGCTACACCTTC. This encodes CASSATTGVSGYTF.

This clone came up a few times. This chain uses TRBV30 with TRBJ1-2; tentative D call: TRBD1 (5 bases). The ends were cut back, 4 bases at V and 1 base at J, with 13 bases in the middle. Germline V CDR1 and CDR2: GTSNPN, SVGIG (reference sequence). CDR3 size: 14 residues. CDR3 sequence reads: CAWMRGIINYGYTF. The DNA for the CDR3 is TGTGCCTGGATGCGGGGGATTATTAACTATGGCTACACCTTC. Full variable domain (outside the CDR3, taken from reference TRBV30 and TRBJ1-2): SQTIHQWPATLVQPVGSPLSLECTVEGTSNPNLYWYRQAAGRGLQLLFYSVGIGQISSEVPQNLSASRPQDRQFILSSKKLLLSDSGFYLCAWMRGIINYGYTFGSGTRLTVV.

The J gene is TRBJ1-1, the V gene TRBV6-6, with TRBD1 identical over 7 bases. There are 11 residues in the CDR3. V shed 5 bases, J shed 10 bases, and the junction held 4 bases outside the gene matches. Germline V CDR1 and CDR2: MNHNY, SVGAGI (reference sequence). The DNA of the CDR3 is TGTGCCAGCAGTAGGGACAGTGGAGCTTTCTTT. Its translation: CASSRDSGAFF.

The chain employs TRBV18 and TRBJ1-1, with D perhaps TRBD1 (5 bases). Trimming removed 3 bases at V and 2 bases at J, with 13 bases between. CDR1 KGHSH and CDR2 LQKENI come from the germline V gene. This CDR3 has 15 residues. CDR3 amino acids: CASSPANDRNTEAFF. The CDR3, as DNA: TGTGCCAGCTCACCCGCGAATGACAGAAACACTGAAGCTTTCTTT.

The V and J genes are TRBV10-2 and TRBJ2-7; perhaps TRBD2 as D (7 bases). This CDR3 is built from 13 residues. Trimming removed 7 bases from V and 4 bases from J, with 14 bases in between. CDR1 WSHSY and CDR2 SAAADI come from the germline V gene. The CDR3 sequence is CASKGGGPYEQYF. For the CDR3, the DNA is TGCGCCAGCAAGGGGGGAGGGCCGTACGAGCAGTACTTC.

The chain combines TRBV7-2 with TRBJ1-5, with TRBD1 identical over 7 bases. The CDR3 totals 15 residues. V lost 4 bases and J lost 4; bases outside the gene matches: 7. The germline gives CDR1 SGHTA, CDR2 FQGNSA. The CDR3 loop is CASSSRTGGNQPQHF. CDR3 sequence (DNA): TGTGCCAGCAGCTCCAGGACAGGAGGGAATCAGCCCCAGCATTTT. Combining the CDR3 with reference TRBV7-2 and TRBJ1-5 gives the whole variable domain GAGVSQSPSNKVTEKGKDVELRCDPISGHTALYWYRQSLGQGLEFLIYFQGNSAPDKSGLPSDRFSAERTGGSVSTLTIQRTQQEDSAVYLCASSSRTGGNQPQHFGDGTRLSIL.

The CDR3 reads CASSLIGIGENIQYF. CDR3 sequence (DNA): TGTGCCAGCAGCTTGATCGGGATTGGGGAAAACATTCAGTACTTC. This chain connects TRBV5-8 to TRBJ2-4; D might be TRBD2 (5 bases). V was trimmed by 1 base and J by 5 bases, leaving 13 bases between them. The V gene's germline CDR1 is SGHTS and CDR2 YDEGEE. The CDR3 has 15 residues.